A selection of T cell receptor beta chains follows, all from one sample in a study of blood T cell repertoires in COVID-19. Only in-frame clones appear in the TCRdb table, and some are missing; sequencing was by immunoSEQ multiplex PCR. Altogether approximately 92,000 clones are present, less than 85% being singletons, with the ten largest covering about 8.4%. Sequences were obtained from peripheral blood. These receptors all come from a middle-aged man who had recovered from COVID-19. The CDR3 runs from the conserved cysteine through the conserved F or W. D genes are given only for firm matches. The size of a clone is reported for some rows only, either as once, few or many, or as a class for expanded clones.

len	abundance	v_gene	d_gene	j_gene	CDR3aa	CDR3nt
13	once	TRBV6-5	NA	TRBJ2-7	CASSSGSVYEQYF	TGTGCCAGCAGCTCAGGATCGGTTTACGAGCAGTACTTC
14	NA	TRBV7-9	TRBD1	TRBJ2-5	CASSSRQGKETQYF	TGTGCCAGCAGCTCCCGACAGGGCAAAGAGACCCAGTACTTC
11	NA	TRBV12-5	NA	TRBJ2-3	CASGYKDTQYF	TGTGCTAGTGGTTATAAAGATACGCAGTATTTT
14	NA	TRBV27	NA	TRBJ1-5	CASSFISGGQPQHF	TGTGCCAGCAGCTTCATTTCCGGGGGTCAGCCCCAGCATTTT
15	NA	TRBV19	NA	TRBJ1-5	CASSIVPTGTGPQHF	TGTGCCAGTAGTATAGTCCCGACAGGTACGGGGCCCCAGCATTTT
14	NA	TRBV5-5	NA	TRBJ2-7	CASSAEVFTYEQYF	TGTGCCAGCAGTGCAGAGGTTTTCACCTACGAGCAGTACTTC
11	NA	TRBV6-5	NA	TRBJ1-2	CASSSNRGYTF	TGTGCCAGCAGTTCCAACCGGGGCTACACCTTC
14	NA	TRBV30	NA	TRBJ1-6	CAWSVNRNNSPLHF	TGTGCCTGGAGTGTGAACAGGAATAATTCACCCCTCCACTTT
14	few	TRBV9	TRBD1	TRBJ2-1	CASSVGDRGDEQFF	TGTGCCAGCAGCGTAGGGGACAGGGGAGATGAGCAGTTCTTC
15	NA	TRBV28	NA	TRBJ2-2	CASRRQGLNTGELFF	TGTGCCAGCAGGCGTCAGGGGCTTAACACCGGGGAGCTGTTTTTT
16	NA	TRBV6-6	NA	TRBJ2-1	CASSYGGGASYNEQFF	TGTGCCAGCAGTTACGGTGGGGGGGCATCCTACAATGAGCAGTTCTTC
13	NA	TRBV11-2	NA	TRBJ2-1	CASSPGYYNEQFF	TGTGCCAGCAGCCCAGGGTACTACAATGAGCAGTTCTTC
15	NA	TRBV19	NA	TRBJ2-2	CASSIGQGGTGELFF	TGTGCCAGTAGTATAGGGCAGGGTGGCACCGGGGAGCTGTTTTTT
14	NA	TRBV5-6	TRBD1	TRBJ1-6	CASSWTGANSPLHF	TGTGCCAGCAGCTGGACAGGAGCCAATTCACCCCTCCACTTT